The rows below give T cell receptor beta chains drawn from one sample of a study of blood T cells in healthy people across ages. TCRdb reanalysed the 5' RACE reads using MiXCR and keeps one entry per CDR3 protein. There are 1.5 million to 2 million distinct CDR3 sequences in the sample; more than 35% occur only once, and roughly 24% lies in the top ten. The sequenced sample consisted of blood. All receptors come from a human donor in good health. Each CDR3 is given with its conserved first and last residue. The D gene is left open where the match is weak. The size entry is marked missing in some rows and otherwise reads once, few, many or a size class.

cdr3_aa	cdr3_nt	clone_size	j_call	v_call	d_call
CASSRAGTAYTF	TGTGCCAGCAGCCGAGCCGGGACCGCATACACCTTC	-	TRBJ1-2	TRBV7-9	-
CASSLMQGRTDTQYF	TGTGCCAGCAGCTTAATGCAGGGAAGGACAGATACGCAGTATTTT	-	TRBJ2-3	TRBV7-2	-
CASSLDLGSEQYF	TGTGCCAGCAGTTTAGATCTGGGAAGCGAGCAGTACTTC	-	TRBJ2-7	TRBV12-3/TRBV12-4	-
CASSKYRTGDGETQYF	TGTGCCAGCAGCAAGTATCGGACAGGGGATGGAGAGACCCAGTACTTC	-	TRBJ2-5	TRBV7-9	TRBD1
CASRAYGQNNEQFF	TGTGCCAGCAGAGCCTACGGACAGAACAATGAGCAGTTCTTC	-	TRBJ2-1	TRBV12-3/TRBV12-4	-
CASSLGPGGIYGYTF	TGTGCCAGCAGCTTAGGTCCGGGAGGGATCTATGGCTACACCTTC	-	TRBJ1-2	TRBV7-2	-
CASSLGYRATNEKLFF	TGTGCCAGCAGCTTAGGCTACAGGGCAACTAATGAAAAACTGTTTTTT	-	TRBJ1-4	TRBV11-2	-
CASSPTGADGYTF	TGTGCCAGCTCACCAACAGGGGCGGATGGCTACACCTTC	-	TRBJ1-2	TRBV18	TRBD1
CASSSARRGGYGYTF	TGTGCCAGCAGCTCCGCGCGCCGGGGCGGCTATGGCTACACCTTC	few	TRBJ1-2	TRBV7-8	-
CASSLGGLVTYSYEQYF	TGCGCCAGCAGCTTGGGAGGACTAGTCACTTACTCCTACGAGCAGTACTTC	-	TRBJ2-7	TRBV5-1	TRBD2
CASSQYAGAGPLNTEAFF	TGTGCCAGCAGCCAATATGCAGGGGCCGGACCCTTGAACACTGAAGCTTTCTTT	-	TRBJ1-1	TRBV14	-
CSARGGQGRYGYTF	TGCAGTGCTAGAGGAGGACAGGGCCGCTATGGCTACACCTTC	-	TRBJ1-2	TRBV20-1	TRBD1
CASSKRTSGILEETQFF	TGTGCCAGCAGCAAACGGACTAGCGGGATCCTGGAAGAGACCCAGTTCTTC	-	TRBJ2-1	TRBV4-2	TRBD2
CASITTGAEAFF	TGTGCCAGCATCACGACCGGGGCTGAAGCTTTCTTT	-	TRBJ1-1	TRBV7-9	-
CASSLEGTGQPQHF	TGCGCCAGCAGCTTGGAAGGGACGGGGCAGCCCCAGCATTTT	-	TRBJ1-5	TRBV5-1	-
CSARAPGEGTIYF	TGCAGTGCTAGAGCCCCAGGGGAGGGCACCATATATTTT	-	TRBJ1-3	TRBV20-1	-
CASSFLPDTQYF	TGTGCCAGCAGTTTTCTTCCAGATACGCAGTATTTT	-	TRBJ2-3	TRBV28	-
CASRRTDSSYNEQFF	TGTGCCAGCAGGCGGACGGATAGCTCCTACAATGAGCAGTTCTTC	-	TRBJ2-1	TRBV27	-
CSARGHINSPLHF	TGCAGTGCTAGGGGACATATTAATTCACCCCTCCACTTT	-	TRBJ1-6	TRBV20-1	-
CASSLTGGRGIYEQYF	TGTGCCAGCAGCTTAACAGGGGGCAGGGGTATATACGAGCAGTACTTC	few	TRBJ2-7	TRBV7-6	TRBD1
CSVDSGTGGPGYTF	TGCAGCGTTGATAGTGGGACAGGGGGTCCTGGCTACACCTTC	few	TRBJ1-2	TRBV29-1	TRBD1
CASRGTARGYNEQFF	TGTGCCAGCAGGGGGACAGCCCGGGGCTACAATGAGCAGTTCTTC	few	TRBJ2-1	TRBV6-1	TRBD1
CSVERGGIDGYTF	TGCAGCGTTGAGCGAGGGGGGATAGATGGCTACACCTTC	-	TRBJ1-2	TRBV29-1	-
CASSRASYEQYF	TGTGCCAGCAGTCGGGCCTCCTACGAGCAGTACTTC	-	TRBJ2-7	TRBV6-6	-
CASSYSRVLVEGYTF	TGTGCCAGCAGTTATTCCAGGGTTTTAGTGGAGGGCTACACCTTC	-	TRBJ1-2	TRBV6-6	-
CASSLRQGLGFGEELFF	TGTGCCAGCAGTCTAAGACAGGGCCTGGGCTTTGGTGAAGAGCTGTTTTTT	-	TRBJ1-4	TRBV3-1	TRBD1
CASSVAREPREFYGYTF	TGTGCCAGCAGCGTAGCGAGGGAGCCCAGGGAATTCTATGGCTACACCTTC	few	TRBJ1-2	TRBV9	-
CSAPAHTSYEQYF	TGCAGTGCTCCCGCCCACACATCCTACGAGCAGTACTTC	-	TRBJ2-7	TRBV20-1	-
CASSEDGRSKNIQYF	TGTGCCAGCAGCGAAGACGGACGATCCAAAAACATTCAGTACTTC	few	TRBJ2-4	TRBV9	-
CASSPPLSAAYEQYF	TGTGCCAGCAGCCCACCCTTGTCGGCGGCCTACGAGCAGTACTTC	-	TRBJ2-7	TRBV12-3/TRBV12-4	-
CASRLTSGGAYNEQFF	TGTGCCAGCAGACTGACTAGCGGGGGAGCTTACAATGAGCAGTTCTTC	-	TRBJ2-1	TRBV7-2	TRBD2
CASSAAGTGYEQYF	TGTGCCAGCAGCGCCGCAGGGACGGGCTACGAGCAGTACTTC	few	TRBJ2-7	TRBV9	-
CASRPSGGFGYTF	TGTGCCAGCAGACCTTCAGGGGGCTTTGGCTACACCTTC	-	TRBJ1-2	TRBV11-3	TRBD1
CSARAPNRAYSNQPQHF	TGCAGTGCTAGAGCACCTAACAGGGCCTATAGCAATCAGCCCCAGCATTTT	few	TRBJ1-5	TRBV20-1	-
CSAKRTDEQYF	TGCAGTGCTAAAAGGACGGACGAGCAGTACTTC	-	TRBJ2-7	TRBV20-1	-
CASTIATGQGLLQFGSPLHF	TGTGCCAGCACCATAGCCACGGGACAGGGTCTTCTCCAATTTGGTTCACCCCTCCACTTT	few	TRBJ1-6	TRBV7-2	TRBD1
CASSLPKRGTDTQYF	TGTGCCAGCAGTTTACCCAAGCGGGGCACAGATACGCAGTATTTT	few	TRBJ2-3	TRBV12-3/TRBV12-4	-
CASSSGLAGVSEQYF	TGTGCCAGCAGCTCAGGACTAGCTGGGGTCTCCGAGCAGTACTTC	-	TRBJ2-7	TRBV7-3	TRBD2
CASTHLPDTDTQYF	TGTGCCAGCACCCATCTTCCTGACACAGATACGCAGTATTTT	few	TRBJ2-3	TRBV5-5	-
CASSPGTGYYEQYF	TGCGCCAGCAGCCCCGGGACAGGGTACTACGAGCAGTACTTC	many	TRBJ2-7	TRBV5-1	TRBD1
CASSPPGGARNEQFF	TGTGCCAGCTCACCACCGGGGGGGGCACGGAATGAGCAGTTCTTC	-	TRBJ2-1	TRBV18	-
CASHWARLPGGGYTF	TGTGCCAGCCACTGGGCCCGGCTCCCTGGAGGTGGCTACACCTTC	-	TRBJ1-2	TRBV6-1	-
CASSVGTSGSGTQYF	TGTGCCAGCAGCGTAGGGACTAGCGGGTCAGGTACGCAGTATTTT	-	TRBJ2-3	TRBV9	TRBD2
CASSLGGTAANYGYTF	TGTGCCAGCAGCTTAGGAGGGACAGCAGCTAACTATGGCTACACCTTC	-	TRBJ1-2	TRBV13	TRBD1
CSAQEGTSYEQYF	TGCAGTGCTCAAGAAGGGACGTCCTACGAGCAGTACTTC	few	TRBJ2-7	TRBV20-1	-
CASSLYWNRDQPQHF	TGTGCCAGCAGCTTATATTGGAACAGGGATCAGCCCCAGCATTTT	-	TRBJ1-5	TRBV7-8	-
CASSPGVGGYTF	TGTGCCAGCAGCCCAGGGGTGGGTGGCTACACCTTC	-	TRBJ1-2	TRBV7-9	-
CASSLAEAGVGYTF	TGTGCCAGCAGCTTAGCTGAGGCAGGGGTCGGCTACACCTTC	-	TRBJ1-2	TRBV7-9	-
CASSQDSRPFELSGANVLTF	TGCGCCAGCAGCCAAGATTCAAGGCCATTCGAGCTCTCTGGGGCCAACGTCCTGACTTTC	-	TRBJ2-6	TRBV4-3	-
CSASVGYEQYF	TGCAGTGCTTCGGTTGGCTACGAGCAGTACTTC	-	TRBJ2-7	TRBV20-1	-
CASSSGRANTDTQYF	TGCGCCAGCAGCTCCGGAAGGGCCAACACAGATACGCAGTATTTT	few	TRBJ2-3	TRBV5-1	-